A single sample is the source of the 23 T cell receptor beta chains below, sequenced in a study of post-analysis software for immune sequencing data. Overall study results and limits: In patients, about five TRBV segments were more frequent than in controls, with TRBV5-6, TRBV5-1 and TRBV20-1 among them.

These TCRs' antigens remain unknown. Each TCR beta cDNA library carried unique molecular identifiers. TCRdb re-analysed the PCR reads in MiXCR, keeping a single row per CDR3 protein. The repertoire holds about 260,000 distinct CDR3 sequences, with less than 40% as singletons. Sequencing was done on a sample of blood. The receptors were gathered from a girl under 18 with multiple sclerosis.

About this clonotype: A much larger clone differs by one base, so this may be a read error. V gene TRBV4-1 combines with J gene TRBJ1-2; 9 bases agree with TRBD1. Germline loops: CDR1 MGHRA, CDR2 YSYEKL. The ends lost 3 bases at V and 8 bases at J; junction bases unmatched: 7. CDR3 length: 14 amino acids. The CDR3 sequence is CASSHPGQGMGYTF. In DNA, the CDR3 is TGCGCCAGCAGCCACCCGGGACAGGGTATGGGCTACACCTTC.

This chain connects TRBV12-3 or TRBV12-4 to TRBJ2-7; D is possibly TRBD2 (5 bases). This CDR3 is 11 amino acids long. With 3 bases removed from V and 12 bases from J, the gap between germline ends came to 12 bases. The DNA for the CDR3 is TGTGCCAGCAGTTTTTTAGGGAGCGTGTACTTC. It codes for CASSFLGSVYF.

This clonotype was counted many times. The rearrangement uses TRBV19 and TRBJ2-1; 9 nucleotides match TRBD1. The CDR3 extends over 13 amino acids. CDR1 is LNHDA, CDR2 SQIVND, per germline (reference sequence). Unmatched junction bases numbered 5, after V lost 9 bases and J lost 5 bases. The CDR3 DNA follows: TGTGCCAGCGGGACAGGGCAACACAATGAGCAGTTCTTC. This encodes CASGTGQHNEQFF.

This clonotype showed up just a few times. This may arise from a read error, as a much more abundant clone is one base away. This chain uses TRBV20-1 with TRBJ2-4, with D perhaps matching TRBD1 or TRBD2 (5 bases each). V lost 1 base, J lost 0 bases, and 7 bases lay in between. CDR1 is DFQATT and CDR2 is SNEGSKA in the germline V gene (reference sequence). The length of the CDR3 is 14 residues. The CDR3 DNA follows: TGCAGTGCTAGAGGAGGGGTAGCCAAAAACATTCAGTACTTC. It specifies CSARGGVAKNIQYF.

This clonotype was detected only a few times. Being one base from a much bigger clone, this may be a read error. The chain joins TRBV5-1 to TRBJ2-1; 7 bases line up with TRBD1. The DNA end is a closer match to TRBJ2-7, so the J assignment may be wrong. There are 16 residues in the CDR3. The V gene's germline CDR1 is SGHRS and CDR2 YFSETQ. DNA for the CDR3: TGCGCCAGCAGCTTGGCCGAAGGGGGCCGCTACAATGAGCAGTACTTC. It codes for CASSLAEGGRYNEQYF.

Concerning this clonotype: A much more abundant neighbour one base away suggests this may be a read error. The chain carries TRBV29-1 and TRBJ1-1, with D possibly matching TRBD1 (5 bases). The CDR3 length is 11 residues. Germline CDR1 SQVTM, CDR2 ANQGSEA. For the CDR3, the DNA is TGCGGCGTTTTGGGGGGAACTGAAGCTTTCTTT. Its protein is CGVLGGTEAFF.

This clonotype was counted at least ten times. The chain is built from TRBV7-2 and TRBJ2-3, with a possible D match to TRBD2 (6 bases). Germline CDR1 and CDR2: SGHTA and FQGNSA. Trimming took off 5 bases at V and 0 bases at J, with 12 bases between the two ends. The CDR3 spans 15 residues. The CDR3 spells CASSRDFSSTDTQYF. In DNA form, the CDR3 reads TGTGCCAGCAGCCGGGACTTTTCTAGCACAGATACGCAGTATTTT.

This clonotype was seen at least ten times. The CDR3 loop is CASSQGPYSNQPQHF. DNA for the CDR3: TGTGCCAGCAGCCAAGGACCGTATAGCAATCAGCCCCAGCATTTT. V and J are TRBV5-6 and TRBJ1-5; D not certain. The V gene's germline CDR1 is SGHDT and CDR2 YYEEEE. Trimming cost V 4 bases and J 0 bases, with 11 bases left between them. The CDR3 consists of 15 residues.

In this sample, this clonotype turned up many times. The genes are TRBV21-1 and TRBJ2-1. TRBV21-1 is classified as a pseudogene. The CDR3 loop spans 15 amino acids. CDR3 coding DNA: TGTGCCGGCAGCAAAGTGGATGATACCCCAGATGAGCAGTTCTTC. It encodes CAGSKVDDTPDEQFF.

A few counts support this clonotype. The J gene is TRBJ2-1, the V gene TRBV19; 10 positions match TRBD1. The ends lost 10 bases at V and 13 bases at J; junction bases unmatched: 16. Germline-derived CDR1 and CDR2 are LNHDA and SQIVND (reference sequence). This CDR3 spans 14 amino acids. The CDR3 sequence: CATKPGQGKETQFF. For the CDR3, the DNA is TGTGCCACCAAGCCGGGACAGGGGAAAGAGACCCAGTTCTTC.

The chain is built from TRBV5-6 and TRBJ2-2; TRBD1 matches at 7 bases. Trimming cost V 4 bases and J 4 bases; bases outside gene matches: 13. The CDR3 is 17 residues long. The germline V gene encodes CDR1 SGHDT and CDR2 YYEEEE. The CDR3 spells CASSVGVTGDSTGELFF. In DNA, the CDR3 is TGTGCCAGCAGCGTTGGGGTTACAGGGGATTCCACCGGGGAGCTGTTTTTT. Combining the CDR3 with reference TRBV5-6 and TRBJ2-2 gives the whole variable domain DAGVTQSPTHLIKTRGQQVTLRCSPKSGHDTVSWYQQALGQGPQFIFQYYEEEERQRGNFPDRFSGHQFPNYSSELNVNALLLGDSALYLCASSVGVTGDSTGELFFGEGSRLTVL.

The chain uses TRBV7-9 and TRBJ1-1, with D perhaps TRBD1 (5 bases). CDR1 is SEHNR, CDR2 FQNEAQ, per germline (reference sequence). Trimming left V 7 bases short and J 7 bases short, with 13 bases between. CDR3 length: 12 amino acids. The CDR3 spells CASTQGVGEAFF. As DNA, the CDR3 is TGTGCCAGCACCCAAGGGGTGGGTGAAGCTTTCTTT.

As concerns this clonotype: One junction end does not reproduce the germline sequence, and a read error may be involved. This chain connects TRBV29-1 to TRBJ1-1; D might be TRBD1 (6 bases). The germline gives CDR1 SQVTM, CDR2 ANQGSEA. The CDR3 contains 14 residues. CDR3 DNA sequence: TGCAGCGTAGCCCGAGGGGGGGTGAACGCTGAAGCTTTCTTT. Translation gives CSVARGGVNAEAFF.

J is TRBJ2-1 and V is TRBV5-1; no firm D call. The ends were cut back, 4 bases at V and 8 bases at J, with 16 bases in the middle. Germline V CDR1 and CDR2: SGHRS, YFSETQ. The CDR3 consists of 14 residues. CDR3 in DNA: TGCGCCAGCAGCCATGACCCGCTTGGCGATGAGCAGTTCTTC. Translated, it gives CASSHDPLGDEQFF.

This clonotype was found a few times. The chain carries TRBV7-6 and TRBJ1-1; TRBD1 agrees at 8 bases. CDR3 length: 15 residues. Looked up from germline, CDR1 is SGHVS and CDR2 is FNYEAQ. J lost 1 base, V lost 4 bases, and 5 bases had no gene match. The CDR3 reads CASSSGQGGNTEAFF. The CDR3 nucleotides read TGTGCCAGCAGCTCCGGACAGGGAGGGAACACTGAAGCTTTCTTT. The variable domain in full, with the rest retrieved from reference TRBV7-6 and TRBJ1-1, is GAGVSQSPRYKVTKRGQDVALRCDPISGHVSLYWYRQALGQGPEFLTYFNYEAQQDKSGLPNDRFSAERPEGSISTLTIQRTEQRDSAMYRCASSSGQGGNTEAFFGQGTRLTVV.

This clonotype was detected a few times. The V and J genes are TRBV5-1 and TRBJ2-2, with D maybe TRBD2 (6 bases). V was shortened by 4 bases and J by 4 bases, with 17 bases between the two germline ends. Germline lookup yields CDR1 SGHRS and CDR2 YFSETQ. The CDR3 length is 16 residues. In DNA form, the CDR3 reads TGCGCCAGCAGCCCCCGAGGGCAGGGAGGCACCGGGGAGCTGTTTTTT. It is translated as CASSPRGQGGTGELFF.

On this clonotype itself: This sequence may be a read error, since a much larger clone differs from it by one base. V is TRBV29-1 and J is TRBJ2-1, with TRBD1 as a possible D gene (5 bases). The CDR3 runs to 11 residues. Per germline, CDR1 SQVTM and CDR2 ANQGSEA. CDR3 coding DNA: TGCAGCGTCCGACAGATCAATGGGCAGTTCTTC. This codes for CSVRQINGQFF.

This clonotype was seen repeatedly, ten times or more. The J gene is TRBJ1-4, the V gene TRBV12-3 or TRBV12-4, with 7 bases identical to TRBD1. The ends lost 3 bases at V and 5 bases at J; junction bases unmatched: 9. The CDR3 sequence is 16 residues long. The CDR3 spells CASSFPGTEGNEKLFF. The DNA of the CDR3 is TGTGCCAGCAGTTTTCCTGGGACAGAAGGGAATGAAAAACTGTTTTTT.

Comments on this clonotype: The junction and the germline gene differ at one end; a read error may be behind it. The chain combines TRBV28 with TRBJ1-1; a possible D gene is TRBD1 (6 bases). Per germline, CDR1 MDHEN and CDR2 SYDVKM. This CDR3 is built from 15 residues. The CDR3 is CASNSLGASNTGAFF. The DNA of the CDR3 is TGTGCCAGCAATTCCCTGGGGGCCTCGAACACTGGAGCTTTCTTT.

This clonotype has just a few counts. The chain links TRBV28 to TRBJ1-1; D is unclear. CDR3 length: 14 residues. Germline values: CDR1 MDHEN, CDR2 SYDVKM. V dropped 6 bases and J dropped 1 base, with 12 bases sitting between them. CDR3 coding DNA: TGTGCCAGCAGGTCCCGAGAGAGGAACACTGAAGCTTTCTTT. Translation gives CASRSRERNTEAFF.

This clonotype was found many times. V usage is TRBV27 and J usage is TRBJ2-5; D gene uncertain. Trimming removed 4 bases from V and 3 bases from J, with 9 bases in between. Germline CDR1 MNHEY, CDR2 SMNVEV (reference sequence). This CDR3 is 13 amino acids long. CDR3 in amino acids: CASSWSPKETQYF. CDR3 DNA sequence: TGTGCCAGCAGTTGGAGCCCCAAAGAGACCCAGTACTTC.

This clonotype has ten or more counts. V and J are TRBV3-1 and TRBJ1-5; a possible D gene is TRBD1 (5 bases). Germline CDR1 and CDR2: LGHDT and YNNKEL (reference sequence). Trimming took off 6 bases at V and 0 bases at J, with 21 bases between the two ends. The CDR3 totals 18 residues. CDR3 sequence reads: CASSKRGAGSYSNQPQHF. In DNA form, the CDR3 reads TGTGCCAGCAGTAAACGTGGGGCCGGGAGCTATAGCAATCAGCCCCAGCATTTT.

V usage is TRBV6-6 and J usage is TRBJ2-3; no firm D call. The germline gives CDR1 MNHNY, CDR2 SVGAGI (reference sequence). This CDR3 region has 12 residues. V dropped 6 bases and J dropped 7 bases, with 11 bases sitting between them. The CDR3 region has the DNA TGTGCCAGCAGCAGGCCGCGAAATACGCAGTATTTT. This gives the protein CASSRPRNTQYF.